The 22 T cell receptor beta chains given below trace back to one sample, sequenced in a study of OX40 agonist ivuxolimab in advanced cancers. Generated by immunoSEQ multiplex PCR, the TCRdb table keeps only in-frame clones and is missing some. The sample records about 62,000 clones, roughly four fifths being singletons. Sequencing used CD4+ or CD8+ T cells sorted from blood, obtained in a trial of the OX40 agonist ivuxolimab. The receptors were sampled from an adult with an advanced solid tumor such as melanoma, head and neck, liver or kidney cancer.

The chain is built from TRBV6-1 and TRBJ2-5, with D perhaps TRBD2 (5 bases). The V and J ends lost 3 bases and 3 bases respectively, with 20 bases between them. Germline-derived CDR1 and CDR2 are MNHNS and SASEGT. The CDR3 is 17 residues long. CDR3 residues: CASSDNERSIGEETQYF. The CDR3 bases are TGTGCCAGCAGTGATAACGAGCGTTCTATCGGGGAAGAGACCCAGTACTTC.

The chain links TRBV18 to TRBJ2-1; possible D gene TRBD2, 6 bases. Germline CDR1 and CDR2: KGHSH and LQKENI. The CDR3 spans 13 residues. V lost 3 bases, J lost 7 bases, and 10 bases lay in between. CDR3 nucleotide sequence: TGTGCCAGCTCACCTACGGGAGCGAATGAGCAGTTCTTC. Protein sequence: CASSPTGANEQFF.

The chain joins TRBV6-5 to TRBJ2-7, with 7 bases matching TRBD1. The ends lost 1 base at V and 2 bases at J; junction bases unmatched: 8. The CDR3 spans 16 residues. Germline CDR1 reads MNHEY; CDR2 reads SVGAGI. This chain's CDR3 is CASSYFSGTDTYEQYF. CDR3 in DNA: TGTGCCAGCAGTTACTTTTCCGGGACAGACACCTACGAGCAGTACTTC.

The CDR3 coding sequence is TGTGCCAGCAGCTTTACCCGGGACCCAGGGGATACGCAGTATTTT. Protein: CASSFTRDPGDTQYF. The V and J genes are TRBV7-9 and TRBJ2-3; D tentatively reads TRBD1 or TRBD2 (5 bases each). The germline V gene encodes CDR1 SEHNR and CDR2 FQNEAQ (reference sequence). This CDR3 region has 15 residues. Trimming shortened V by 3 bases and J by 6 bases, and 16 bases separated the two germline ends.

The chain employs TRBV10-3 and TRBJ1-1, with D unclear. From germline, CDR1 is ENHRY and CDR2 SYGVKD. This CDR3 is 13 amino acids long. Between the trimmed V and J ends, which lost 2 bases and 6 bases, there was a span of 10 bases. This chain's CDR3 is CAISEEEVAEAFF. As DNA, the CDR3 is TGTGCCATCAGTGAGGAGGAGGTCGCTGAAGCTTTCTTT.

The DNA for the CDR3 is TGTGCCAGCATGGACCGTCCCTACGAGCAGTACTTC. Encoded protein: CASMDRPYEQYF. The chain links TRBV6-5 to TRBJ2-7; D gene unclear. CDR3 length: 12 amino acids. The germline V and J ends were trimmed by 7 bases and 2 bases, with 9 bases remaining between them. Looked up from germline, CDR1 is MNHEY and CDR2 is SVGAGI.

The chain uses TRBV6-5 and TRBJ2-1, with D hard to call. The CDR3 covers 14 residues. CDR1 and CDR2 (germline): MNHEY, SVGAGI. V was shortened by 2 bases and J by 7 bases, with 12 bases between the two germline ends. CDR3 sequence: CASSYDPTRNEQFF. Here the CDR3 DNA reads TGTGCCAGCAGTTACGACCCTACACGGAATGAGCAGTTCTTC.

The J gene is TRBJ2-7, the V gene TRBV27; 13 bases line up with TRBD2. Trimming removed 2 bases from V and 3 bases from J; junction bases left unmatched: 4. Germline loops: CDR1 MNHEY, CDR2 SMNVEV (reference sequence). CDR3 size: 16 residues. This CDR3 is CASSLGTSGTIYEQYF. CDR3 bases: TGTGCCAGCAGTTTAGGGACTAGCGGGACTATCTACGAGCAGTACTTC.

The gene calls are TRBV27 and TRBJ2-3; D unresolved. This CDR3 is 13 amino acids long. Germline V gives CDR1 MNHEY, CDR2 SMNVEV (reference sequence). Trimming took 4 bases from V and 0 from J, leaving 5 bases between them. The CDR3, as DNA: TGTGCCAGCAGTTACGCTAGCACAGATACGCAGTATTTT. It yields the protein CASSYASTDTQYF.

The rearrangement links TRBV16 to TRBJ1-4; D might be TRBD1 (5 bases). Germline V lookup: CDR1 KGHSY, CDR2 FQNENV. Trimming shortened V by 0 bases and J by 13 bases, and 15 bases separated the two germline ends. CDR3 length equals 14 residues. As DNA, the CDR3 is TGTGCCAGCAGCCAATCCCGGGGGACGGTACTACTGTTTTTT. Its protein product is CASSQSRGTVLLFF.

The V call is TRBV27, the J call TRBJ1-2; maybe TRBD1 (6 bases). Germline CDR1 MNHEY, CDR2 SMNVEV (reference sequence). V gave up 1 base and J gave up 3 bases, with 15 bases separating them. CDR3 size: 16 residues. In DNA, the CDR3 is TGTGCCAGCAGTTTATTAATGGGGGGGCCCCACTATGGCTACACCTTC. Its protein is CASSLLMGGPHYGYTF.

CDR3 amino acids: CASSDQGGYGYTF. In DNA, the CDR3 is TGTGCCAGTAGCGACCAGGGGGGCTATGGCTACACCTTC. The chain carries TRBV19 and TRBJ1-2; TRBD1 agrees at 7 bases. V shed 6 bases, J shed 4 bases, and the junction held 5 bases outside the gene matches. Germline V gene lookup returns CDR1 LNHDA and CDR2 SQIVND (reference sequence). This CDR3 is built from 13 residues. Complete variable domain (other parts from reference TRBV19 and TRBJ1-2): DGGITQSPKYLFRKEGQNVTLSCEQNLNHDAMYWYRQDPGQGLRLIYYSQIVNDFQKGDIAEGYSVSREKKESFPLTVTSAQKNPTAFYLCASSDQGGYGYTFGSGTRLTVV.

The V call is TRBV19, the J call TRBJ1-4, with D tentatively TRBD1 (5 bases). Trimming took 6 bases from V and 8 from J, leaving 16 bases between them. Germline V gene lookup returns CDR1 LNHDA and CDR2 SQIVND (reference sequence). This CDR3 has 14 residues. The CDR3 nucleotides read TGTGCCAGTAGAAGGGGAGGCCGGGGAGAAAAACTGTTTTTT. Translated, it gives CASRRGGRGEKLFF. Drawing the rest from reference TRBV19 and TRBJ1-4, the complete variable domain is DGGITQSPKYLFRKEGQNVTLSCEQNLNHDAMYWYRQDPGQGLRLIYYSQIVNDFQKGDIAEGYSVSREKKESFPLTVTSAQKNPTAFYLCASRRGGRGEKLFFGSGTQLSVL.

The chain links TRBV19 to TRBJ2-3, with 9 bases identical to TRBD1. Germline V CDR1 and CDR2: LNHDA, SQIVND (reference sequence). The CDR3 covers 17 residues. V shed 6 bases and J 2 bases; nucleotides not matched to a gene: 12. The CDR3 coding sequence is TGTGCCAGTAGAGGGACAGGGAAGGAGTGGGCCACAGATACGCAGTATTTT. Amino acid sequence: CASRGTGKEWATDTQYF.

The chain joins TRBV5-5 to TRBJ2-5; unclear D gene. TRBJ2-7 matches the DNA end more closely, so the J call is doubtful. Germline V gives CDR1 SGHKS, CDR2 YYEKEE (reference sequence). This CDR3 is built from 13 residues. The CDR3 DNA reads as TGTGCCAGCACTTTGGGAAACTCCTACGAGCAGTACTTC. Amino acid sequence: CASTLGNSYEQYF.

V and J are TRBV28 and TRBJ1-5; TRBD1 might be the D (5 bases). CDR3 size: 19 residues. Germline V gives CDR1 MDHEN, CDR2 SYDVKM. V lost 2 bases and J lost 1, with 21 bases in between. CDR3 in DNA: TGTGCCAGCAGTTTAAGGTTTGCGAAGAGGGGCCAGAGCAATCAGCCCCAGCATTTT. Translation gives CASSLRFAKRGQSNQPQHF.

This chain links TRBV9 with TRBJ2-2, with 8 bases matching TRBD1. J lost 6 bases, V lost 7 bases, and 8 bases had no gene match. Germline V gene data show CDR1 as SGDLS and CDR2 as YYNGEE. The CDR3 spans 14 residues. CDR3 DNA sequence: TGTGCCAGCTCAGGGGGCCCCCCAGCCGGGGAGCTGTTTTTT. This gives the protein CASSGGPPAGELFF.

The chain is built from TRBV28 and TRBJ2-2; 8 positions match TRBD2. The CDR3 is made up of 15 amino acids. V dropped 7 bases and J dropped 7; count of bases not matched to a gene: 11. Germline CDR1 reads MDHEN; CDR2 reads SYDVKM. The CDR3 DNA reads as TGTGCCAGCACCACGCTCCCAGCGGGGGTCGGGGAGCTGTTTTTT. Protein sequence: CASTTLPAGVGELFF.

The chain combines TRBV5-6 with TRBJ2-5; D is undetermined. The germline V gene has CDR1 SGHDT and CDR2 YYEEEE. V dropped 0 bases and J dropped 5 bases, with 8 bases sitting between them. The CDR3 spans 13 residues. Here the CDR3 reads CASSLVPGETQYF. DNA for the CDR3: TGTGCCAGCAGCTTGGTTCCAGGTGAGACCCAGTACTTC.

V is TRBV28 and J is TRBJ1-2, with 7 bases fitting TRBD1. J gave up 4 bases and V 6 bases, and 5 bases lay outside the gene matches. Looked up from germline, CDR1 is MDHEN and CDR2 is SYDVKM. The CDR3 sequence is 13 residues long. CDR3 nucleotides: TGTGCCAGCAGCAGACAGGGCCGCTATGGCTACACCTTC. Residues: CASSRQGRYGYTF.

This sequence joins TRBV5-5 and TRBJ1-1; maybe TRBD1 (5 bases). The CDR3 length is 14 residues. Germline V gene sequence: CDR1 SGHKS, CDR2 YYEKEE (reference sequence). Trimming removed 0 bases at V and 8 bases at J, with 14 bases between. DNA for the CDR3: TGTGCCAGCAGCTTGGGCCAGGGACCAGGCGAAGCTTTCTTT. Protein sequence: CASSLGQGPGEAFF. The full variable domain, its missing parts supplied by reference TRBV5-5 and TRBJ1-1, is DAGVTQSPTHLIKTRGQQVTLRCSPISGHKSVSWYQQVLGQGPQFIFQYYEKEERGRGNFPDRFSARQFPNYSSELNVNALLLGDSALYLCASSLGQGPGEAFFGQGTRLTVV.

J is TRBJ2-7 and V is TRBV5-5, with 7 bases lining up with TRBD2. The CDR3 is 15 residues long. With 7 bases clipped from V and 7 bases from J, the junction kept 17 bases outside the gene matches. Germline V gene data show CDR1 as SGHKS and CDR2 as YYEKEE (reference sequence). CDR3 protein: CASEPRAGTLWEQYF. Written as DNA, the CDR3 is TGTGCCAGCGAGCCCCGAGCGGGAACCCTTTGGGAGCAGTACTTC.